This TCR beta chain was found in a study of T cells after yellow fever vaccination. Study overall: Preparing low-cell-number fractions relied on SMART-Seq v4 Ultra Low Input. General study points: Secondary responses were weaker yet peaked faster, day 5 versus 15.

This clonotype was seen more than once but under ten times. Its antigen is unknown. TCRdb re-called the 5' RACE reads with MiXCR, one entry per CDR3 protein. In the table there are about 500,000 distinct CDR3 sequences, 17% of which are singletons. In germline, CDR1 is LGHNA, CDR2 YNFKEQ. The V and J ends lost 3 bases and 6 bases respectively, with 15 bases between them. This CDR3 comprises 14 residues. The rearrangement uses TRBV4-2 and TRBJ2-7; D not certain. Specimen: PBMCs, collected 5 days after the first yellow fever vaccination. The origin of this receptor is a man aged 18-30 years who received the YFV17D yellow fever vaccine. CDR3 loop: CASSHDLAPVEQYF. The DNA of the CDR3 is TGTGCCAGCAGCCACGACTTGGCGCCGGTCGAGCAGTACTTC.